This T cell receptor (beta chain) is drawn from a study of OX40 agonist ivuxolimab in advanced cancers. Study details: Dose-escalation patients suffered from hepatocellular carcinoma, melanoma, renal cell or head and neck cancer. The mean age was roughly 60 years, ranging from 23 to 79, with 80% to 85% of participants male. Findings and limits, study-wide: Among the nonresponders, some also had low normalized T-cell clonal expansion.

TCRdb's table, derived via immunoSEQ multiplex PCR, lists solely in-frame clones and lacks some. The table includes some 69,000 clones, 80% to 95% detected once. Notes on this clone: As yet, its antigen is unknown.

Blood draws occurred at baseline, cycle 4 day 1, and cycle 7 day 1. Looked up from germline, CDR1 is GTSNPN and CDR2 is SVGIG (reference sequence). The CDR3 totals 12 residues. The V end was cut by 3 bases, the J end by 4 bases, with 9 bases between. This rearrangement joins TRBV30 to TRBJ2-5; no clear D gene. This sequence originates from an adult with an advanced solid tumor such as melanoma, head and neck, liver or kidney cancer. Sequenced here: CD4+ or CD8+ T cells sorted from blood, sampled in a trial of the OX40 agonist ivuxolimab. The chain's CDR3 is CAWRPLGETQYF. CDR3 in DNA: TGTGCCTGGAGGCCCCTTGGAGAGACCCAGTACTTC.